The clone carrying this TCR beta chain was observed a few times. This sample stems from a study of CD8+ T cells in alopecia areata. Treatment indicated: oral pan-JAK inhibitor, 5-10 mg twice daily. The germline V gene encodes CDR1 MGHDK and CDR2 SYGVNS. This CDR3 comprises 14 residues. V gave up 7 bases and J gave up 8 bases, with 20 bases separating them. Reverse transcription of extracted RNA yielded cDNA, which provided the sequencing template. TCRdb's copy holds only in-frame clones and misses some; the assay was immunoSEQ multiplex PCR. The sample shows about 210,000 clones, approximately 38% of them seen only once.

This sample comprised CD4+ T cells sorted from blood, obtained at approximately week 30, from a patient treated with tofacitinib. The chain uses TRBV25-1 and TRBJ1-2, with a weak D call TRBD1 (5 bases). This clonotype originated in a human donor with alopecia areata. The CDR3 nucleotides are TGTGCCAGCACCCACGGGAGGGGAGTGCGGGGCTACACCTTC. Protein: CASTHGRGVRGYTF.